These 26 T cell receptor beta chains came from one sample sequenced in a study of T cell repertoires in cytomegalovirus infection. Each CDR3 protein gets one entry after TCRdb re-called the reads with MiXCR. This repertoire shows hundreds of thousands of distinct CDR3 sequences, approximately 11% found once; its top ten account for 10%. The sequenced sample consisted of PBMCs. These receptors all come from a human donor in good health (CMV status not recorded). Some clones in this sample may be carry-over from other donors' samples.

This clonotype turned up a few times. CDR3 coding DNA: TGCAGTGCCCCCCTGACAGGGGGCCTGGGCTATGGCTACACCTTC. This codes for CSAPLTGGLGYGYTF. The chain recombines TRBV20-1 with TRBJ1-2; TRBD1 matches at 10 bases. V lost 6 bases to trimming and J lost 4 bases; unmatched junction nucleotides: 11. From germline, CDR1 is DFQATT and CDR2 SNEGSKA (reference sequence). The CDR3 is 15 residues long.

The sample holds many counts of this clonotype. The rearrangement joins TRBV7-9 to TRBJ1-5, with 7 bases matching TRBD1. The CDR3 runs 15 residues. Trimming took 6 bases from V and 4 from J; bases not matched to a gene: 9. Per germline, CDR1 SEHNR and CDR2 FQNEAQ (reference sequence). DNA of the CDR3: TGTGCCAGCAGTTCCACAGGGGCGCATAATCAGCCCCAGCATTTT. Amino acid sequence: CASSSTGAHNQPQHF.

This clonotype came up a few times. The chain joins TRBV29-1 to TRBJ2-3, with D tentatively TRBD1 or TRBD2 (6 bases each). CDR3 size: 14 residues. Trimming pared 1 base from V and 2 bases from J, leaving 10 bases between. Germline V gives CDR1 SQVTM, CDR2 ANQGSEA. The CDR3 loop is CSVEGGAFTDTQYF. CDR3 sequence (DNA): TGCAGCGTTGAAGGGGGGGCCTTCACAGATACGCAGTATTTT.

The CDR3 is CASSLNFDISYEQYF. CDR3 bases: TGTGCCAGCAGCCTCAACTTTGACATCTCCTACGAGCAGTACTTC. The V and J genes are TRBV3-1 and TRBJ2-7, with unresolved D. The ends were cut back, 4 bases at V and 0 bases at J, with 13 bases in the middle. Germline values: CDR1 LGHDT, CDR2 YNNKEL (reference sequence). This CDR3 spans 15 amino acids.

This clonotype showed up many times. This chain uses TRBV5-1 with TRBJ1-5; D unresolved. V was trimmed by 1 base and J by 0 bases, leaving 5 bases between them. The length of the CDR3 is 14 residues. Germline V gives CDR1 SGHRS, CDR2 YFSETQ. Here the CDR3 reads CASSLTPSNQPQHF. CDR3 coding DNA: TGCGCCAGCAGCTTGACCCCTAGCAATCAGCCCCAGCATTTT.

The chain has TRBV5-1 and TRBJ2-7, with 9 positions matching TRBD1. Germline V gene sequence: CDR1 SGHRS, CDR2 YFSETQ. The CDR3 runs 22 residues. V was pared by 0 bases and J by 1 base, with 23 bases of the junction left unmatched. The CDR3 nucleotides are TGCGCCAGCAGCTTGGAACCCGACAGGGGTCCCTTTGGGACAGGGATTTCCTACGAGCAGTACTTC. Amino acid sequence: CASSLEPDRGPFGTGISYEQYF.

This clonotype was picked up many times. The chain carries TRBV11-2 and TRBJ2-5; the match to TRBD2 covers 7 bases. CDR3 length equals 16 residues. The ends lost 1 base at V and 2 bases at J; junction bases unmatched: 7. CDR1 SGHAT and CDR2 FQNNGV come from the germline V gene. CDR3 in amino acids: CASSLAPAAGQETQYF. The CDR3 DNA follows: TGTGCCAGCAGCTTAGCCCCTGCAGCGGGACAAGAGACCCAGTACTTC.

The chain combines TRBV20-1 with TRBJ2-1; D not resolved. Trimming stripped 0 bases from V and 3 bases from J, with 6 bases between. This CDR3 region has 13 residues. Germline V lookup: CDR1 DFQATT, CDR2 SNEGSKA (reference sequence). CDR3 coding DNA: TGCAGTGCTAGAGAGAGACGCTACAATGAGCAGTTCTTC. It codes for CSARERRYNEQFF.

The V and J genes are TRBV7-9 and TRBJ1-2, with a possible D match to TRBD1 (6 bases). Trimming stripped 5 bases from V and 7 bases from J, with 14 bases between. Germline assignment: CDR1 SEHNR and CDR2 FQNEAQ (reference sequence). CDR3 length equals 13 residues. The CDR3 sequence is CASSPPGAVGYTF. Here the CDR3 DNA reads TGTGCCAGCAGCCCCCCAGGGGCTGTTGGCTACACCTTC. Based on the CDR3 plus reference TRBV7-9 and TRBJ1-2, the full variable domain is DTGVSQNPRHKITKRGQNVTFRCDPISEHNRLYWYRQTLGQGPEFLTYFQNEAQLEKSRLLSDRFSAERPKGSFSTLEIQRTEQGDSAMYLCASSPPGAVGYTFGSGTRLTVV.

This clonotype was counted between two and nine times. The chain combines TRBV15 with TRBJ1-2; TRBD1 matches 7 bases. V trimming: 2 bases; J trimming: 8 bases; junction bases outside the gene matches: 11. Germline CDR1 reads LNHNV; CDR2 reads YYDKDF (reference sequence). There are 15 residues in the CDR3. The DNA for the CDR3 is TGTGCCACCAGCAGACTTCCCGGGACAGCGGCCGGCTACACCTTC. Translated: CATSRLPGTAAGYTF.

This clonotype was counted at least ten times. J is TRBJ2-7 and V is TRBV7-9; 9 positions agree with TRBD1. The germline V gene encodes CDR1 SEHNR and CDR2 FQNEAQ (reference sequence). The CDR3 is 15 residues long. After removal of 5 bases from V and 2 bases from J, the junction contained 7 bases not matched to a gene. CDR3 amino acids: CASSPTRDRAYEQYF. CDR3 bases: TGTGCCAGCAGCCCTACCCGGGACAGGGCCTACGAGCAGTACTTC.

This clonotype showed up many times. This chain links TRBV12-3 or TRBV12-4 with TRBJ2-4, with unresolved D. The CDR3 length is 13 residues. V was trimmed by 8 bases and J by 3 bases, leaving 11 bases between them. In nucleotides, the CDR3 is TGTGCCAGCGAGAGGAGCAGCAAAAACATTCAGTACTTC. It yields the protein CASERSSKNIQYF.

This chain joins TRBV28 and TRBJ1-2, with a possible D match to TRBD1 (5 bases). V lost 2 bases and J 5 bases, leaving 21 bases between the germline ends. The length of the CDR3 is 17 residues. The V gene's germline CDR1 is MDHEN and CDR2 SYDVKM. The DNA of the CDR3 is TGTGCCAGCAGTTTAGTAGGACACTATCCTTGGGGATATGGCTACACCTTC. This codes for CASSLVGHYPWGYGYTF.

This clonotype has ten or more counts. The J gene is TRBJ1-1, the V gene TRBV14; TRBD1 is a possible D gene (5 bases). V was cut by 1 base and J by 5 bases, with 14 bases left in between. Germline V lookup: CDR1 SGHDN, CDR2 FVKESK. The CDR3 consists of 15 residues. CDR3 residues: CASSQAPGQGTEAFF. The CDR3 DNA sequence: TGTGCCAGCAGCCAAGCCCCAGGGCAAGGAACTGAAGCTTTCTTT.

The chain is built from TRBV12-3 or TRBV12-4 and TRBJ1-2, with D hard to call. The CDR3 has 14 residues. V was trimmed by 5 bases and J by 4 bases, leaving 14 bases between them. The CDR3 sequence is CASSPYDGVYGYTF. CDR3 nucleotides: TGTGCCAGCAGTCCCTATGACGGGGTCTATGGCTACACCTTC.

This clonotype was detected many times. The chain uses TRBV7-9 and TRBJ2-3; D is uncertain. The V gene's germline CDR1 is SEHNR and CDR2 FQNEAQ (reference sequence). The CDR3 has 14 amino acids. Between the trimmed V and J ends, which lost 0 bases and 10 bases, there was a span of 14 bases. CDR3 in amino acids: CASSLAKWPPAQYF. For the CDR3, the DNA is TGTGCCAGCAGCTTAGCGAAGTGGCCCCCGGCGCAGTATTTT. The entire variable domain, with the rest obtained from reference TRBV7-9 and TRBJ2-3, is as follows: DTGVSQNPRHKITKRGQNVTFRCDPISEHNRLYWYRQTLGQGPEFLTYFQNEAQLEKSRLLSDRFSAERPKGSFSTLEIQRTEQGDSAMYLCASSLAKWPPAQYFGPGTRLTVL.

The gene calls are TRBV2 and TRBJ1-1, with TRBD1 matching over 9 bases. The germline CDR1 and CDR2 sequences are SNHLY and FYNNEI. Unmatched junction bases numbered 8, after V lost 7 bases and J lost 5 bases. The CDR3 is 14 residues long. CDR3 DNA sequence: TGTGCCAGCATGGCGGACAGGGGATCGACTGAAGCTTTCTTT. Translation gives CASMADRGSTEAFF.

This clonotype was detected many times. This chain joins TRBV7-2 and TRBJ2-1; D might be TRBD2 (5 bases). Trimming took off 1 base at V and 6 bases at J, with 16 bases between the two ends. CDR1 and CDR2 (germline): SGHTA, FQGNSA. The CDR3 sequence is 16 residues long. The CDR3 spells CASSLEKRRTGNEQFF. In DNA, the CDR3 is TGTGCCAGCAGCTTAGAGAAGCGGAGGACTGGCAATGAGCAGTTCTTC.

At least ten counts were recorded for this clonotype. CDR3 residues: CASSLHRTGELFF. The CDR3 bases are TGCGCCAGCAGCCTCCATAGAACCGGGGAGCTGTTTTTT. J is TRBJ2-2 and V is TRBV5-1, with unresolved D. The CDR3 totals 13 residues. V was cut by 4 bases and J by 5 bases, with 9 bases left in between. Germline assignment: CDR1 SGHRS and CDR2 YFSETQ. The full variable domain, its missing parts supplied by reference TRBV5-1 and TRBJ2-2, is KAGVTQTPRYLIKTRGQQVTLSCSPISGHRSVSWYQQTPGQGLQFLFEYFSETQRNKGNFPGRFSGRQFSNSRSEMNVSTLELGDSALYLCASSLHRTGELFFGEGSRLTVL.

The sample holds many counts of this clonotype. This CDR3 reads CASSHRHTGTTNGEKLFF. The DNA for the CDR3 is TGCGCCAGCAGTCACCGACACACCGGGACAACCAACGGTGAAAAACTGTTTTTT. V and J are TRBV23-1 and TRBJ1-4, with D possibly TRBD1 on 6 matching bases. TRBV23-1 is an ORF, and what it does is uncertain. CDR3 size: 18 residues. The ends were cut back, 3 bases at V and 7 bases at J, with 24 bases in the middle.

As regards this clonotype: It may be a read error: a sequence one base away is much more abundant. This chain uses TRBV28 with TRBJ2-1; 7 positions match TRBD1. The CDR3 runs to 15 residues. The V gene's germline CDR1 is MDHEN and CDR2 SYDVKM. CDR3: CDSSLYRGPYNEQFF. The CDR3 nucleotides read TGTGACAGCAGTTTATACAGGGGCCCTTACAATGAGCAGTTCTTC.

This clonotype was counted only a few times. V is TRBV20-1 and J is TRBJ2-7; possibly TRBD2 for D (7 bases). Germline CDR1 is DFQATT and CDR2 is SNEGSKA (reference sequence). Between the trimmed V and J ends, which lost 6 bases and 2 bases, there was a span of 17 bases. The CDR3 covers 14 residues. The CDR3: CSAAQGRAAYEQYF. DNA for the CDR3: TGCAGTGCAGCGCAGGGGAGGGCGGCCTACGAGCAGTACTTC.

This clonotype was observed at least ten times. This chain connects TRBV12-3 or TRBV12-4 to TRBJ2-7; 7 bases map to TRBD2. The CDR3 loop spans 13 amino acids. With 7 bases clipped from V and 1 base from J, the junction kept 4 bases outside the gene matches. The CDR3 here is CASTFGRSYEQYF. DNA for the CDR3: TGTGCCAGCACCTTCGGGAGGTCCTACGAGCAGTACTTC.

This clonotype appeared many times. The chain is built from TRBV5-1 and TRBJ2-7; D is ambiguous. V was clipped by 0 bases and J by 6 bases, with 13 bases between them. The CDR3 runs 14 residues. Germline CDR1 and CDR2: SGHRS and YFSETQ. The CDR3 loop reads CASSLGGAPFEQYF. CDR3 bases: TGCGCCAGCAGCTTGGGTGGTGCCCCCTTCGAGCAGTACTTC.

This clonotype has more than one count but fewer than ten. The chain joins TRBV29-1 to TRBJ2-1, with D perhaps assigned TRBD1 or TRBD2 (5 bases each). The CDR3 is made up of 16 amino acids. Trimming pared 3 bases from V and 3 bases from J, leaving 18 bases between. From germline, CDR1 is SQVTM and CDR2 ANQGSEA. The CDR3 region has the DNA TGCAGCGTTGATATAAGCAGGGAGCCTTACTACAATGAGCAGTTCTTC. Its protein product is CSVDISREPYYNEQFF.

The genes are TRBV3-1 and TRBJ2-5; no definite D call. Trimming stripped 2 bases from V and 5 bases from J, with 6 bases between. Per germline, CDR1 LGHDT and CDR2 YNNKEL (reference sequence). The CDR3 has 12 amino acids. In DNA form, the CDR3 reads TGTGCCAGCAGCCAACTTGTGGAGACCCAGTACTTC. It is translated as CASSQLVETQYF.